Each of the 30 T cell receptor beta chains below was sequenced from the same sample in a study of T-cell memory formation after mild COVID-19 (dated by TCRdb to the early 2020s). Preparation of the library involved 5' RACE. Data came from an Illumina NovaSeq 6000. TCRdb trimmed the raw reads at Q25, called clones with MiXCR and kept productive beta chains. A single entry per CDR3 protein holds the most common genes and DNA from its merged rows. For this sample the table gives 530,000 or so distinct CDR3 sequences, of which 17% were detected only once. The ten largest clones represent about 8.1% of the sample. Sequenced material: PBMCs or a T cell subset sorted from them (not recorded which). The receptors were gathered from an adult woman who had mild COVID-19 (a few samples of this study predate the infection). The sample titles of this study are shuffled in the database, so cell type and time point are left out; the donor was told from shared clones.

This chain uses TRBV14 with TRBJ2-3; TRBD2 aligns across 9 bases. Trimming at V came to 4 bases and at J to 8 bases, leaving 4 bases not matched to a gene. Per the germline V gene, CDR1 is SGHDN and CDR2 is FVKESK. The CDR3 has 13 amino acids. Written as DNA, the CDR3 is TGTGCCAGCAGCCGAGATAGCGGGAGTACGCAGTATTTT. Translating it yields CASSRDSGSTQYF.

This clonotype was detected only a few times. This sequence joins TRBV24-1 and TRBJ1-2; maybe TRBD1 (5 bases). CDR1 and CDR2 from the germline V gene are KGHDR and SFDVKD. The CDR3 covers 13 residues. V was clipped by 3 bases and J by 5 bases, with 9 bases between them. The CDR3 here is CATSDPRVYGYTF. DNA for the CDR3: TGTGCCACCAGTGATCCCAGGGTTTATGGCTACACCTTC.

The rearrangement links TRBV30 to TRBJ1-1; D perhaps matches TRBD1 (5 bases). Germline values: CDR1 GTSNPN, CDR2 SVGIG (reference sequence). The CDR3 is 15 residues long. V was clipped by 5 bases and J by 0 bases, with 16 bases between them. CDR3 region: CAWAPGGVLNTEAFF. The CDR3 DNA reads TGTGCCTGGGCCCCGGGGGGGGTGCTGAACACTGAAGCTTTCTTT.

This clonotype has more than one count but fewer than ten. CDR3 sequence: CASSYSTLSTDTQYF. CDR3 nucleotides: TGTGCCAGCAGTTATTCCACCCTTAGCACAGATACGCAGTATTTT. The chain joins TRBV6-5 to TRBJ2-3; no clear D gene. Germline CDR1 reads MNHEY; CDR2 reads SVGAGI. The CDR3 runs to 15 residues. V gave up 3 bases and J gave up 0 bases, with 10 bases separating them.

The chain couples TRBV5-6 to TRBJ1-5, with D maybe TRBD1 (6 bases). V was pared by 3 bases and J by 7 bases, with 14 bases between. Per germline, CDR1 SGHDT and CDR2 YYEEEE. The CDR3 extends over 14 amino acids. In DNA form, the CDR3 reads TGTGCCAGCAGCTCCCGGGGGCAGCGGCAGCCCCAGCATTTT. Protein sequence: CASSSRGQRQPQHF.

This clonotype was detected a few times. The chain is built from TRBV6-1 and TRBJ1-5; a possible D gene is TRBD1 (6 bases). V was cut by 6 bases and J by 5 bases, with 11 bases left in between. Germline-derived CDR1 and CDR2 are MNHNS and SASEGT. The CDR3 has 13 residues. The CDR3 DNA sequence: TGTGCCAGCAGGGTGACAGGAGATCAGCCCCAGCATTTT. This codes for CASRVTGDQPQHF.

This chain links TRBV6-2 or TRBV6-3 with TRBJ2-1; TRBD2 agrees at 7 bases. Trimming at V came to 5 bases and at J to 4 bases, leaving 8 bases not matched to a gene. CDR1 MNHEY and CDR2 SVGEGT come from the germline V gene. The CDR3 length is 15 residues. DNA of the CDR3: TGTGCCAGCAGTGAAGCGGGATACCCTTACAATGAGCAGTTCTTC. It yields the protein CASSEAGYPYNEQFF.

This clonotype was detected ten times or more. As DNA, the CDR3 is TGTGCCAGCAGTGAGTGGCGGGACACCGCTGAAGCTTTCTTT. It specifies CASSEWRDTAEAFF. The chain uses TRBV25-1 and TRBJ1-1; D is perhaps TRBD1 (6 bases). Per germline, CDR1 MGHDK and CDR2 SYGVNS. Trimming removed 3 bases from V and 6 bases from J, with 14 bases in between. The CDR3 extends over 14 amino acids.

V and J are TRBV7-8 and TRBJ2-5; TRBD2 matches 12 bases. The germline V gene encodes CDR1 SGHVS and CDR2 FQNEAQ. The V and J ends lost 5 bases and 3 bases, in that order; junction bases with no gene match: 13. The CDR3 has 18 residues. CDR3 residues: CASSLLSSGGAGKETQYF. The CDR3 region has the DNA TGTGCCAGCAGCCTCTTATCTAGCGGGGGGGCCGGCAAAGAGACCCAGTACTTC.

In DNA form, the CDR3 reads TGTGCCAGCACCGGCGGCGGGCTAGCCAGCACCCTCCACTTT. This gives the protein CASTGGGLASTLHF. The rearrangement uses TRBV2 and TRBJ1-6; D gene ambiguous. Germline V lookup: CDR1 SNHLY, CDR2 FYNNEI. There are 14 residues in the CDR3. The V gene lost 7 bases and the J gene lost 14 bases, with 21 bases spanning the gap.

This clonotype has a handful of counts. The V and J genes are TRBV7-2 and TRBJ1-2; D not certain. In germline, CDR1 is SGHTA, CDR2 FQGNSA. The CDR3 sequence is 16 residues long. V lost 1 base to trimming and J lost 1 base, with 13 bases between them. The CDR3 spells CASSLGLARINYGYTF. DNA of the CDR3: TGTGCCAGCAGCTTAGGTTTAGCCAGAATTAACTATGGCTACACCTTC.

This chain links TRBV11-2 with TRBJ1-4, with 7 nucleotides matching TRBD1. Germline CDR1 and CDR2: SGHAT and FQNNGV. Unmatched junction bases numbered 6, after V lost 3 bases and J lost 2 bases. The CDR3 is made up of 16 amino acids. The CDR3 region is CASSFEQGHTNEKLFF. CDR3 in DNA: TGTGCCAGCAGCTTTGAACAGGGGCACACTAATGAAAAACTGTTTTTT.

Only a few counts were recorded for this clonotype. The chain links TRBV6-5 to TRBJ2-2, with TRBD2 matching over 9 bases. Per germline, CDR1 MNHEY and CDR2 SVGAGI. The V segment lost 2 bases and the J segment 7 bases; nucleotides outside the gene matches: 2. The length of the CDR3 is 14 residues. The CDR3 sequence: CASSYIAGVGELFF. CDR3 DNA sequence: TGTGCCAGCAGTTACATAGCGGGGGTCGGGGAGCTGTTTTTT.

V and J are TRBV29-1 and TRBJ1-4; D uncertain. The CDR3 sequence is 14 residues long. Trimming took 7 bases from V and 3 from J, leaving 15 bases between them. Per germline, CDR1 SQVTM and CDR2 ANQGSEA. The DNA for the CDR3 is TGCAGCGCTCGGTCGGGGTCGTCTAATGAAAAACTGTTTTTT. Its protein is CSARSGSSNEKLFF. Full variable domain (remainder filled in from reference TRBV29-1 and TRBJ1-4): SAVISQKPSRDICQRGTSLTIQCQVDSQVTMMFWYRQQPGQSLTLIATANQGSEATYESGFVIDKFPISRPNLTFSTLTVSNMSPEDSSIYLCSARSGSSNEKLFFGSGTQLSVL.

This clonotype was counted between two and nine times. The V call is TRBV15, the J call TRBJ1-5, with a weak D call TRBD1 (6 bases). Germline loops: CDR1 LNHNV, CDR2 YYDKDF (reference sequence). The CDR3 loop spans 16 amino acids. Trimming removed 3 bases from V and 3 bases from J, with 15 bases in between. The CDR3 spells CATSSRTVLLNQPQHF. Here the CDR3 DNA reads TGTGCCACCAGCAGTCGGACAGTACTACTCAATCAGCCCCAGCATTTT.

The rearrangement links TRBV5-6 to TRBJ2-1; D call uncertain. The germline gives CDR1 SGHDT, CDR2 YYEEEE. The CDR3 consists of 13 residues. V shed 2 bases and J shed 9 bases, with 12 bases lying between them. The CDR3, as DNA: TGTGCCAGCAGCTTTTTCGACTTTGGTGAGCAGTTCTTC. Its protein product is CASSFFDFGEQFF.

This clonotype was detected a few times. This rearrangement joins TRBV4-3 to TRBJ1-2; a possible D gene is TRBD1 (5 bases). Looked up from germline, CDR1 is LGHNA and CDR2 is YSLEER. This CDR3 contains 12 residues. V was pared by 4 bases and J by 7 bases, with 10 bases between. The CDR3 nucleotides are TGCGCCAGCAGCCCTGGGAGGGGTGGCTACACCTTC. Protein sequence: CASSPGRGGYTF.

The chain joins TRBV11-2 to TRBJ2-1; D gene ambiguous. The V end was cut by 1 base, the J end by 9 bases, with 16 bases between. This CDR3 comprises 15 residues. Germline V gene sequence: CDR1 SGHAT, CDR2 FQNNGV. CDR3 in amino acids: CASSLGRGVGSEQFF. The CDR3 bases are TGTGCCAGCAGCTTAGGGAGAGGTGTCGGAAGTGAGCAGTTCTTC.

This clonotype was picked up a small number of times. The chain uses TRBV15 and TRBJ2-4; 10 nucleotides agree with TRBD2. The CDR3 spans 18 residues. J was trimmed by 0 bases and V by 3 bases; bases with no gene match: 8. Germline CDR1 reads LNHNV; CDR2 reads YYDKDF (reference sequence). In DNA form, the CDR3 reads TGTGCCACCAGCAGCGGAACTAGCGGGGCCCTAGCCAAAAACATTCAGTACTTC. It translates to CATSSGTSGALAKNIQYF.

There are a few counts of this clonotype. The chain employs TRBV7-2 and TRBJ2-2; a possible D gene is TRBD1 (6 bases). Germline-derived CDR1 and CDR2 are SGHTA and FQGNSA. This CDR3 region has 14 residues. Trimming removed 5 bases at V and 5 bases at J, with 12 bases between. The CDR3: CASSPHRVTGELFF. As DNA, the CDR3 is TGTGCCAGCAGCCCCCACAGGGTAACCGGGGAGCTGTTTTTT.

V and J are TRBV5-1 and TRBJ1-1, with no clear D. Trimming removed 4 bases at V and 1 base at J, with 8 bases between. Per germline, CDR1 SGHRS and CDR2 YFSETQ. The CDR3 length is 13 residues. CDR3 loop: CASSEMPNTEAFF. The CDR3 nucleotides read TGCGCCAGCAGCGAGATGCCGAACACTGAAGCTTTCTTT.

The chain combines TRBV10-3 with TRBJ1-1, with 10 nucleotides matching TRBD1. With V trimmed by 7 bases and J by 5 bases, 7 bases remained unmatched. Germline assignment: CDR1 ENHRY and CDR2 SYGVKD. This CDR3 is 14 amino acids long. This chain's CDR3 is CAITPGTGVTEAFF. CDR3 in DNA: TGTGCCATCACCCCCGGGACAGGGGTTACTGAAGCTTTCTTT.

The chain employs TRBV6-2 or TRBV6-3 and TRBJ2-7; 7 bases match TRBD2. Unmatched junction bases numbered 5, after V lost 0 bases and J lost 3 bases. The CDR3 sequence is 15 residues long. Germline loops: CDR1 MNHEY, CDR2 SVGEGT. CDR3 loop: CASSYSSLANYEQYF. The CDR3 DNA is TGTGCCAGCAGTTACTCGTCACTAGCGAACTACGAGCAGTACTTC.

This clonotype was detected only a few times. CDR3 coding DNA: TGTGCCAGCAGTCCGTCGGAGGGTACTTCACCCCTCCACTTT. Residues: CASSPSEGTSPLHF. This chain connects TRBV12-3 or TRBV12-4 to TRBJ1-6, with unresolved D. Deletions cut 5 bases from V and 9 bases from J, with 14 bases between. This CDR3 spans 14 amino acids.

CDR3 loop: CASSLQGGWTEAFF. CDR3 coding DNA: TGCGCCAGCAGCTTGCAAGGGGGGTGGACTGAAGCTTTCTTT. This chain uses TRBV5-1 with TRBJ1-1; D is perhaps TRBD1 (6 bases). Trimming pared 1 base from V and 5 bases from J, leaving 12 bases between. The CDR3 totals 14 residues. Germline loops: CDR1 SGHRS, CDR2 YFSETQ.

This clonotype was observed a handful of times. CDR3: CASSLTLGGEQYF. CDR3 DNA sequence: TGTGCCAGCAGCTTAACTCTAGGGGGCGAGCAGTACTTC. The genes are TRBV7-3 and TRBJ2-7; tentatively, D is TRBD1 (6 bases). Trimming took off 0 bases at V and 6 bases at J, with 9 bases between the two ends. Germline V gives CDR1 SGHTA, CDR2 FQGTGA. This CDR3 spans 13 amino acids.

There are a few counts of this clonotype. This chain connects TRBV3-1 to TRBJ2-5; D gene ambiguous. With 4 bases removed from V and 4 bases from J, the gap between germline ends came to 10 bases. CDR3 size: 13 residues. Germline CDR1 is LGHDT and CDR2 is YNNKEL (reference sequence). The CDR3 loop reads CASSPSPTETQYF. The CDR3 DNA sequence: TGTGCCAGCAGCCCCTCTCCGACAGAGACCCAGTACTTC.

The chain has TRBV11-2 and TRBJ2-3; D is unclear. Deletions cut 3 bases from V and 0 bases from J, with 10 bases between. The CDR3 contains 15 residues. Germline CDR1 SGHAT, CDR2 FQNNGV. This chain's CDR3 is CASSFARKSTDTQYF. The CDR3 coding sequence is TGTGCCAGCAGCTTTGCACGGAAGAGCACAGATACGCAGTATTTT.

The chain links TRBV5-6 to TRBJ1-2; D gene uncertain. CDR3 length equals 11 residues. CDR1 SGHDT and CDR2 YYEEEE come from the germline V gene. V was cut by 4 bases and J by 8 bases, with 9 bases left in between. The CDR3 loop is CASSVAGGYTF. CDR3 bases: TGTGCCAGCAGCGTTGCTGGAGGCTACACCTTC.

This clonotype was counted only a few times. This rearrangement joins TRBV25-1 to TRBJ2-7; tentative D call: TRBD1 (6 bases). CDR1 MGHDK and CDR2 SYGVNS come from the germline V gene. V was clipped by 3 bases and J by 5 bases, with 17 bases between them. This CDR3 has 15 amino acids. In nucleotides, the CDR3 is TGTGCCAGCAGTGAGCACCAGGGGATCGTCGACGAGCAGTACTTC. The encoded protein is CASSEHQGIVDEQYF.